Listed below are T cell receptor beta chains from one sample, sequenced in a study of blood T cell repertoires in COVID-19. Measured with immunoSEQ multiplex PCR; TCRdb has only the in-frame clones, and not every one. The data contain 250,000 to 300,000 clones, 85% to 90% of them singletons. The sequencing sample was made of PBMCs or T cells enriched from blood (not recorded which). The source of these receptors is a woman in her fifties or sixties who had recovered from COVID-19. Each CDR3 is given with its conserved first and last residue. A D gene is named only where the DNA matches it firmly. Clone sizes are given selectively: once, few, many, or a class where the clone is expanded.

V gene	D gene	clone size	J gene	CDR3 DNA	CDR3 protein
TRBV15	TRBD1	NA	TRBJ1-1	TGTGCCACCAGCAGAGCCGGACAGGGCCGAAGGGGGGCTTTCTTT	CATSRAGQGRRGAFF
TRBV3-1/TRBV3-2	NA	NA	TRBJ2-1	TGTGCCAGCAGCCCTGATATGCTAAGTTCTTACAATGAGCAGTTCTTC	CASSPDMLSSYNEQFF
TRBV7-9	NA	NA	TRBJ1-5	TGTGCCACCCGAGCGGATAGCAATCAGCCCCAGCATTTT	CATRADSNQPQHF
TRBV30	TRBD2	NA	TRBJ2-1	TGTGCCTGGAGTTCCACTAGCGGGGGGGTTCAGTTCTTC	CAWSSTSGGVQFF
TRBV2	NA	NA	TRBJ2-7	TGTGCCAGCAGTGAAGCGCAGGTGGAGCAGTACTTC	CASSEAQVEQYF
TRBV7-3	TRBD2	NA	TRBJ2-2	TGTGCCAGCAGCTTAACCGGGGGGGCTGGTGCTACCGGGGAGCTGTTTTTT	CASSLTGGAGATGELFF
TRBV28	NA	NA	TRBJ2-7	TGTGCCAGCAGTGTCCCCACAGACAGGGAGCAGTACTTC	CASSVPTDREQYF
TRBV7-9	NA	few	TRBJ2-5	TGTGCCAGCAGCTCCTACAGGGCGCAGCCCCAACAAGAGACCCAGTACTTC	CASSSYRAQPQQETQYF
TRBV5-1	NA	NA	TRBJ1-1	TGCGCCAGCAGCTTGGCAGAGAACACTGAAGCTTTCTTT	CASSLAENTEAFF
TRBV3-1/TRBV3-2	TRBD2	NA	TRBJ2-2	TGTGCCAGCAGCCAAGATGGAGCGGGAGGTGGCACCGGGGAGCTGTTTTTT	CASSQDGAGGGTGELFF
TRBV6-5	NA	NA	TRBJ2-7	TGTGCCAGCGGGAAGGACAGAAACTTCCACGAGCAGTACTTC	CASGKDRNFHEQYF
TRBV30	NA	few	TRBJ1-1	TGTGCCTGGAGTAAACTTCCGATGAACACTGAAGCTTTCTTT	CAWSKLPMNTEAFF
TRBV6-6	NA	NA	TRBJ2-7	TGTGCCAGCAGCCTCCCAGGGTACTACGAGCAATACTTC	CASSLPGYYEQYF
TRBV5-1	NA	NA	TRBJ1-1	TGCGCCAGCAGCCGGAGGGACGGGAACACTGAAGCTTTCTTT	CASSRRDGNTEAFF
TRBV21-1	NA	NA	TRBJ1-5	TGTGCCAGCCCCGGGGAAGATTCGAATAGCAATCAGCCCCAGCATTTT	CASPGEDSNSNQPQHF
TRBV24-1	NA	NA	TRBJ2-7	TGTGCCACCAGTGACCCCCAGAGGGGGACCGCACCCCTCGGCGAGCAGTACTTC	CATSDPQRGTAPLGEQYF
TRBV20-1	TRBD2	NA	TRBJ2-4	TGCAGTGCTAGTAGGGCTAGCGGGGGTCCTATAGCCAAAAACATTCAGTACTTC	CSASRASGGPIAKNIQYF
TRBV2	TRBD2	NA	TRBJ2-1	TGTGCCAGCAGTGGGATACTAGCGGGAGGTGACAATGAGCAGTTCTTC	CASSGILAGGDNEQFF
TRBV9	NA	NA	TRBJ2-3	TGTGCCAGCAGCGCCCGAGGGTCCCACACAGATACGCAGTATTTT	CASSARGSHTDTQYF
TRBV2	TRBD2	NA	TRBJ2-1	TGTGCCAGCATCCCGGGACTAACCTACAATGAGCAGTTCTTC	CASIPGLTYNEQFF
TRBV5-1	TRBD2	NA	TRBJ2-1	TGCGCCAGCAGCTTGGACTTAGCGGGGGAAAATGAGCAGTTCTTC	CASSLDLAGENEQFF
TRBV27	TRBD2	once	TRBJ2-1	TGTGCCAGCACTATAATAGCGGGAGTGCAGCTTGGCCTTTTCTTC	CASTIIAGVQLGLFF
TRBV19	NA	NA	TRBJ2-5	TGTGCCAGTAGTACCCTTGGGGGGCAAGAGACCCAGTACTTC	CASSTLGGQETQYF